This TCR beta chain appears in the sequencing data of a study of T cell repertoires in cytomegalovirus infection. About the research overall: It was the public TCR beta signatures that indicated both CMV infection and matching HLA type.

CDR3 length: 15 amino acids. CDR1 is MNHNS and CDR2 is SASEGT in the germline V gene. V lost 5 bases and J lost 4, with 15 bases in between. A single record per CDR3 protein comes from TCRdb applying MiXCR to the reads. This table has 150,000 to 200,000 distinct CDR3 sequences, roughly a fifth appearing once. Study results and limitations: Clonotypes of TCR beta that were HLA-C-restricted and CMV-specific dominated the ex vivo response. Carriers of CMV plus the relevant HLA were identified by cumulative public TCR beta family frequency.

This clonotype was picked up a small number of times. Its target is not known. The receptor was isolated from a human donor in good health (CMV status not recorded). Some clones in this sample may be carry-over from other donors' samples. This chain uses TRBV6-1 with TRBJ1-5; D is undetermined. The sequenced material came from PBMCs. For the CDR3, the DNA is TGTGCCAGCAGTCCCCCCGGGCACTCGAATCAGCCCCAGCATTTT. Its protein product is CASSPPGHSNQPQHF.